This entry lists 12 T cell receptor beta chains sequenced from one sample in a study of T cell responses to AZD1222 COVID-19 vaccine. Here immunoSEQ multiplex PCR was the method, and the copy in TCRdb shows in-frame clones only, minus some. The sample contains 46,000 or so clones, 60% to 85% of which appear only once. This sample comprised peripheral blood, obtained on day 0 of AZD1222 vaccination. The receptors were gathered from an adult in good health.

This clone is medium-sized by share. V gene TRBV2 combines with J gene TRBJ1-5; 7 positions match TRBD1. The CDR3 loop spans 13 amino acids. V lost 5 bases to trimming and J lost 7 bases; unmatched junction nucleotides: 5. Germline V gene lookup returns CDR1 SNHLY and CDR2 FYNNEI. CDR3 protein: CASSWDSGQPQHF. DNA of the CDR3: TGTGCCAGCAGTTGGGACAGCGGGCAGCCCCAGCATTTT.

The V and J genes are TRBV7-9 and TRBJ1-1; D is unresolved. This CDR3 spans 14 amino acids. The germline CDR1 and CDR2 sequences are SEHNR and FQNEAQ (reference sequence). V lost 3 bases, J lost 1 base, and 9 bases lay in between. The CDR3 nucleotides are TGTGCCAGCAGCTTTGAGACAAGGAACACTGAAGCTTTCTTT. This sequence encodes CASSFETRNTEAFF.

The gene calls are TRBV7-9 and TRBJ1-4; 10 bases line up with TRBD1. Trimming at V came to 3 bases and at J to 7 bases, leaving 5 bases not matched to a gene. This CDR3 has 15 residues. The germline V gene has CDR1 SEHNR and CDR2 FQNEAQ (reference sequence). CDR3 sequence: CASSFRGDRGEKLFF. CDR3 sequence (DNA): TGTGCCAGCAGCTTCCGGGGGGACAGGGGTGAAAAACTGTTTTTT.

CDR3 sequence (DNA): TGTGCCAGCTCACCGGGACAGGGAGATCAGCCCCAGCATTTT. The encoded protein is CASSPGQGDQPQHF. The gene calls are TRBV18 and TRBJ1-5, with TRBD1 matching 9 bases. The CDR3 has 14 amino acids. Germline V gene data show CDR1 as KGHSH and CDR2 as LQKENI. The J segment lost 5 bases and the V segment lost 3 bases, leaving 2 bases of the junction unmatched.

Written as DNA, the CDR3 is TGCGCCAGCGGGGGGGAAGCGGGGATCCAAGAGACCCAGTACTTC. This gives the protein CASGGEAGIQETQYF. The chain employs TRBV5-1 and TRBJ2-5; 7 nucleotides align to TRBD2. Per the germline V gene, CDR1 is SGHRS and CDR2 is YFSETQ. V lost 7 bases to trimming and J lost 1 base; unmatched junction nucleotides: 10. There are 15 residues in the CDR3.

This chain connects TRBV5-1 to TRBJ1-1; D is unresolved. The CDR3 length is 13 residues. V dropped 0 bases and J dropped 4 bases, with 7 bases sitting between them. CDR1 and CDR2 (germline): SGHRS, YFSETQ. The CDR3, as DNA: TGCGCCAGCAGCTTGGAGTTTAGCACTGAAGCTTTCTTT. Translation: CASSLEFSTEAFF.

The DNA for the CDR3 is TGTGCCAGCAGTCGACAGGATAGCAATCAGCCCCAGCATTTT. It translates to CASSRQDSNQPQHF. This sequence joins TRBV6-6 and TRBJ1-5, with D maybe TRBD1 (6 bases). The germline gives CDR1 MNHNY, CDR2 SVGAGI (reference sequence). There are 14 residues in the CDR3. V gave up 5 bases and J gave up 0 bases, with 8 bases separating them.

The rearrangement joins TRBV21-1 to TRBJ2-4; TRBD2, the D gene given by the table, was not confirmed from the DNA. TRBV21-1 is given as a pseudogene. This CDR3 is 15 amino acids long. The CDR3 nucleotides read TGTGCCCAACCTTGCCCCTCCGGAGGTCGGGACATTCAGTACTTC. Encoded protein: CAQPCPSGGRDIQYF.

This chain joins TRBV30 and TRBJ1-3, with D unclear. CDR1 and CDR2 from the germline V gene are GTSNPN and SVGIG (reference sequence). The V gene lost 1 base and the J gene lost 0 bases, with 4 bases spanning the gap. This CDR3 comprises 13 residues. DNA of the CDR3: TGTGCCTGGAGTGCAGTCTCTGGAAACACCATATATTTT. Translation gives CAWSAVSGNTIYF.

V usage is TRBV6-5 and J usage is TRBJ1-6; D might be TRBD1 (5 bases). The CDR3 is 14 amino acids. The germline CDR1 and CDR2 sequences are MNHEY and SVGAGI. The V end lost 8 bases, the J end lost 10 bases, and 18 bases lay between the germline ends. This CDR3 reads CASSNLRDGSPLHF. In nucleotides, the CDR3 is TGTGCCAGCTCAAACCTCAGGGACGGCTCACCCCTCCACTTT.

To note about this clone: The conserved phenylalanine or tryptophan normally closing the CDR3 is absent here, so this likely arose from a read error. The DNA is omitted, as the CDR3 cannot be located on it reliably, and the CDR3 follows TCRdb's listing. The rearrangement joins TRBV23-1 to TRBJ1-4. TRBV23-1 is recorded as an ORF, its role being uncertain. The CDR3 extends over 8 residues, inclusive of both ends. CDR3 region: CASSQSDP.

This chain uses TRBV6-1 with TRBJ1-1; D not resolved. V lost 0 bases and J lost 4, with 3 bases in between. The CDR3 extends over 12 amino acids. Germline values: CDR1 MNHNS, CDR2 SASEGT. The CDR3 is CASSEAPTEAFF. The DNA of the CDR3 is TGTGCCAGCAGTGAAGCTCCCACTGAAGCTTTCTTT.